One and the same sample provided the 17 T cell receptor beta chains below, sequenced in a study of control samples from healthy donors and cancer patients. Measured with immunoSEQ multiplex PCR; TCRdb has only the in-frame clones, and not every one. In the table there are tens of thousands of clones, 95% of which are singletons. Specimen: blood. All receptors come from a man aged 25-45 years in good health.

The chain carries TRBV5-1 and TRBJ2-4; 11 bases align to TRBD1. This CDR3 has 14 residues. CDR1 and CDR2 from the germline V gene are SGHRS and YFSETQ. V gave up 2 bases and J gave up 8 bases; unmatched junction bases: 3. The CDR3 reads CASSLGTGGDIQYF. CDR3 DNA sequence: TGCGCCAGCAGCTTAGGGACAGGGGGAGACATTCAGTACTTC.

The V gene is TRBV27, the J gene TRBJ1-2, with D tentatively TRBD1 (6 bases). CDR3 length: 13 amino acids. With 2 bases removed from V and 7 bases from J, the gap between germline ends came to 11 bases. In germline, CDR1 is MNHEY, CDR2 SMNVEV (reference sequence). The CDR3 region is CASSLQQGGGYTF. In DNA form, the CDR3 reads TGTGCCAGCAGTTTACAACAGGGAGGTGGCTACACCTTC.

This sequence joins TRBV7-8 and TRBJ2-7, with D perhaps TRBD1 or TRBD2 (5 bases each). CDR3 length: 15 residues. The germline CDR1 and CDR2 sequences are SGHVS and FQNEAQ. V was cut by 3 bases and J by 3 bases, with 15 bases left in between. CDR3 DNA: TGTGCCAGCAGCTTTACCGGGACCGCGGGCTACGAGCAGTACTTC. This sequence encodes CASSFTGTAGYEQYF. The complete variable domain, with remaining parts taken from reference TRBV7-8 and TRBJ2-7, reads GAGVSQSPRYKVAKRGQDVALRCDPISGHVSLFWYQQALGQGPEFLTYFQNEAQLDKSGLPSDRFFAERPEGSVSTLKIQRTQQEDSAVYLCASSFTGTAGYEQYFGPGTRLTVT.

The chain carries TRBV9 and TRBJ1-6; 7 nucleotides match TRBD1. The germline gives CDR1 SGDLS, CDR2 YYNGEE. The CDR3 is made up of 15 amino acids. V lost 0 bases, J lost 6 bases, and 3 bases stayed unmatched. The CDR3 here is CASSVAGTANSPLHF. The CDR3 coding sequence is TGTGCCAGCAGCGTAGCCGGGACAGCTAATTCACCCCTCCACTTT. The full variable domain, rest sourced from reference TRBV9 and TRBJ1-6, is DSGVTQTPKHLITATGQRVTLRCSPRSGDLSVYWYQQSLDQGLQFLIQYYNGEERAKGNILERFSAQQFPDLHSELNLSSLELGDSALYFCASSVAGTANSPLHFGNGTRLTVT.

The CDR3, as DNA: TGCGCCAGCAGCTCCGGGACAACACTATACGAGCAGTACTTC. It specifies CASSSGTTLYEQYF. The chain is built from TRBV5-1 and TRBJ2-7, with D perhaps TRBD1 (6 bases). CDR3 size: 14 residues. Germline V gene lookup returns CDR1 SGHRS and CDR2 YFSETQ. The V gene lost 3 bases and the J gene lost 4 bases, with 14 bases spanning the gap.

V and J are TRBV5-1 and TRBJ2-1; TRBD1 matches 10 bases. The junction had 2 bases not matched to a gene; V was cut back by 2 bases and J by 3 bases. Germline V gene data show CDR1 as SGHRS and CDR2 as YFSETQ. The CDR3 spans 15 residues. In DNA form, the CDR3 reads TGCGCCAGCAGCTTCGGGACAGGGGTCTACAATGAGCAGTTCTTC. It translates to CASSFGTGVYNEQFF.

The V call is TRBV6-6, the J call TRBJ2-6, with 7 bases aligning to TRBD1. Trimming took 5 bases from V and 0 from J; bases not matched to a gene: 7. There are 17 residues in the CDR3. Germline values: CDR1 MNHNY, CDR2 SVGAGI (reference sequence). The CDR3 reads CASSPTGVGSGANVLTF. CDR3 nucleotide sequence: TGTGCCAGCAGTCCCACAGGGGTCGGCTCTGGGGCCAACGTCCTGACTTTC.

The chain recombines TRBV5-4 with TRBJ1-1; 7 positions match TRBD1. V lost 4 bases to trimming and J lost 5 bases; unmatched junction nucleotides: 14. Germline V gives CDR1 SGHNT, CDR2 YYREEE (reference sequence). The CDR3 runs 16 residues. Here the CDR3 DNA reads TGTGCCAGCAGCCCCAGGGGGGCGGGCGTCAAAACTGAAGCTTTCTTT. Translation gives CASSPRGAGVKTEAFF. Full variable domain (rest looked up from reference TRBV5-4 and TRBJ1-1): ETGVTQSPTHLIKTRGQQVTLRCSSQSGHNTVSWYQQALGQGPQFIFQYYREEENGRGNFPPRFSGLQFPNYSSELNVNALELDDSALYLCASSPRGAGVKTEAFFGQGTRLTVV.

V and J are TRBV6-5 and TRBJ2-2; D might be TRBD1 (5 bases). V was clipped by 7 bases and J by 0 bases, with 12 bases between them. CDR3 length: 15 residues. CDR1 is MNHEY and CDR2 is SVGAGI in the germline V gene. The CDR3 DNA is TGTGCCAGCATCCCCTGGACAACGAACACCGGGGAGCTGTTTTTT. It codes for CASIPWTTNTGELFF.

The chain links TRBV9 to TRBJ1-2, with no clear D. CDR1 and CDR2 from the germline V gene are SGDLS and YYNGEE. Trimming removed 0 bases at V and 0 bases at J, with 9 bases between. The CDR3 is made up of 15 amino acids. The CDR3, as DNA: TGTGCCAGCAGCGTAGCTAGGAACGCTAACTATGGCTACACCTTC. Protein product: CASSVARNANYGYTF.

The CDR3, as DNA: TGTGCCACCAGCAGGGGTACTAGCGGGAGGTCCCGTGGCTACGAGCAGTACTTC. Its translation: CATSRGTSGRSRGYEQYF. V and J are TRBV15 and TRBJ2-7; 12 nucleotides agree with TRBD2. The CDR3 has 18 amino acids. V gave up 3 bases and J gave up 3 bases; unmatched junction bases: 12. Germline assignment: CDR1 LNHNV and CDR2 YYDKDF (reference sequence).

The CDR3 here is CASSLAPGPTLQETQYF. The CDR3 DNA is TGCGCCAGCAGCTTGGCCCCGGGGCCAACACTCCAAGAGACCCAGTACTTC. The chain carries TRBV5-1 and TRBJ2-5, with D possibly called TRBD1 or TRBD2 (5 bases each). Germline V gene lookup returns CDR1 SGHRS and CDR2 YFSETQ. The ends were cut back, 0 bases at V and 1 base at J, with 16 bases in the middle. The CDR3 is 17 amino acids.

The CDR3 region has the DNA TGCAGTGCTAGTCTCTTCATAGCGGGACGATACGAGCAGTACTTC. This sequence encodes CSASLFIAGRYEQYF. The chain is built from TRBV20-1 and TRBJ2-7; the match to TRBD2 covers 8 bases. The length of the CDR3 is 15 residues. Germline V gene data show CDR1 as DFQATT and CDR2 as SNEGSKA (reference sequence). V was pared by 3 bases and J by 4 bases, with 11 bases of the junction left unmatched.

The genes are TRBV5-1 and TRBJ2-1; 12 positions agree with TRBD2. Germline V gene lookup returns CDR1 SGHRS and CDR2 YFSETQ. V was pared by 3 bases and J by 7 bases, with 5 bases of the junction left unmatched. CDR3 size: 15 residues. DNA of the CDR3: TGCGCCAGCAGCTCTGGACTAGCGGGAATGAATGAGCAGTTCTTC. Encoded protein: CASSSGLAGMNEQFF.

The CDR3 is CASILGQGLDSPLHF. The CDR3 DNA sequence: TGTGCCAGCATTCTGGGACAGGGATTGGATTCACCCCTCCACTTT. This chain connects TRBV2 to TRBJ1-6; 9 nucleotides agree with TRBD1. Trimming removed 7 bases from V and 8 bases from J; junction bases left unmatched: 9. The CDR3 consists of 15 residues. Germline V gives CDR1 SNHLY, CDR2 FYNNEI.

This clone was detected a few times. The chain links TRBV6-2 or TRBV6-3 to TRBJ1-5, with TRBD1 matching 7 bases. CDR1 MNHEY and CDR2 SVGEGT come from the germline V gene. The length of the CDR3 is 14 residues. The J segment lost 6 bases and the V segment lost 2 bases, leaving 4 bases of the junction unmatched. In nucleotides, the CDR3 is TGTGCCAGCAGTTACACAGGGGAACGTCAGCCCCAGCATTTT. Translation gives CASSYTGERQPQHF.

This chain connects TRBV3-1 (or the pseudogene TRBV3-2) to TRBJ1-4; D call uncertain. Trimming took off 6 bases at V and 10 bases at J, with 0 bases between the two ends. This CDR3 spans 8 amino acids. The V gene's germline CDR1 is LGHDT and CDR2 YNNKEL (reference sequence). This chain's CDR3 is CASRKLFF. The DNA for the CDR3 is TGTGCCAGCAGAAAACTGTTTTTT.